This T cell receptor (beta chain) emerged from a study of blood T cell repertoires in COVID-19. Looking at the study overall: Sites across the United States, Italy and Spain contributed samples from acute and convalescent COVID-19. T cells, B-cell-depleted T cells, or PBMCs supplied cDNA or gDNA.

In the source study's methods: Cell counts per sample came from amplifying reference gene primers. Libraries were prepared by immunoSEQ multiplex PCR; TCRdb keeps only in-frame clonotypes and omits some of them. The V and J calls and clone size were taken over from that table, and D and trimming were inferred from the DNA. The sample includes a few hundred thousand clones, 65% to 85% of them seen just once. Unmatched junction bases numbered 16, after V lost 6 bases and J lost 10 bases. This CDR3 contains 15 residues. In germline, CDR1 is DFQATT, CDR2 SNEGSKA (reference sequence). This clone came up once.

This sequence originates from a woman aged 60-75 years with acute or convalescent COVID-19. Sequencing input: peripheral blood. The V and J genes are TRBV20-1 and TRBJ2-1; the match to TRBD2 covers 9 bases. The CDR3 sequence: CSASKGLRGGQEQFF. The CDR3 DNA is TGCAGTGCGAGTAAGGGTCTGCGGGGGGGCCAGGAGCAGTTCTTC.